One sample yielded the 14 T cell receptor beta chains listed below, sequenced in a study of CD8 T cells in ankylosing spondylitis. Each CDR3 protein is one row after TCRdb ran MiXCR on the 5' RACE reads. The data hold a few hundred thousand distinct CDR3 sequences, with around a tenth observed a single time. The material sequenced was blood, either unsorted or a sorted T cell fraction (not recorded which). Receptors originate from a female donor with ankylosing spondylitis or in good health (not recorded which).

This clonotype was picked up many times. The J gene is TRBJ1-5, the V gene TRBV20-1; the D gene is possibly TRBD1 (6 bases). Germline-derived CDR1 and CDR2 are DFQATT and SNEGSKA (reference sequence). The germline V and J ends were trimmed by 3 bases and 0 bases, with 12 bases remaining between them. CDR3 length equals 15 residues. The CDR3 nucleotides read TGCAGTGCTAGCCTGACAGGACTTAGCAATCAGCCCCAGCATTTT. Amino acid sequence: CSASLTGLSNQPQHF.

In this sample, this clonotype turned up many times. This chain joins TRBV5-1 and TRBJ2-1; 7 positions match TRBD2. There are 16 residues in the CDR3. From germline, CDR1 is SGHRS and CDR2 YFSETQ. Unmatched junction bases numbered 10, after V lost 3 bases and J lost 4 bases. CDR3 DNA: TGCGCCAGCAGCTCGGGACTACCCGGCGGGTACAATGAGCAGTTCTTC. It translates to CASSSGLPGGYNEQFF. The full variable domain, rest sourced from reference TRBV5-1 and TRBJ2-1, is KAGVTQTPRYLIKTRGQQVTLSCSPISGHRSVSWYQQTPGQGLQFLFEYFSETQRNKGNFPGRFSGRQFSNSRSEMNVSTLELGDSALYLCASSSGLPGGYNEQFFGPGTRLTVL.

This clonotype has ten or more counts. This rearrangement joins TRBV2 to TRBJ1-3; D call uncertain. The CDR3 extends over 12 amino acids. Germline lookup yields CDR1 SNHLY and CDR2 FYNNEI. The V gene lost 7 bases and the J gene lost 7 bases, with 11 bases spanning the gap. The DNA for the CDR3 is TGTGCCAGCATGGCGGGCAGGAACACCATATATTTT. Residues: CASMAGRNTIYF.

This clonotype was seen at least ten times. The chain uses TRBV6-2 or TRBV6-3 and TRBJ2-1; D ambiguous. CDR1 is MNHEY, CDR2 SVGEGT, per germline. There are 15 residues in the CDR3. Trimming cost V 0 bases and J 6 bases, with 12 bases left between them. The CDR3 protein is CASSYSKGRSNEQFF. CDR3 DNA: TGTGCCAGCAGTTACTCGAAAGGGCGAAGCAATGAGCAGTTCTTC.

Many counts were recorded for this clonotype. This CDR3 is CASRDGQHTDTQYF. In nucleotides, the CDR3 is TGCGCCAGCAGGGATGGACAACACACAGATACGCAGTATTTT. V and J are TRBV5-1 and TRBJ2-3; D perhaps matches TRBD1 (5 bases). The V gene lost 5 bases and the J gene lost 2 bases, with 12 bases spanning the gap. The CDR3 loop spans 14 amino acids. Germline assignment: CDR1 SGHRS and CDR2 YFSETQ.

This clonotype was seen a handful of times. J is TRBJ2-3 and V is TRBV24-1; 8 bases agree with TRBD2. There are 16 residues in the CDR3. Germline V CDR1 and CDR2: KGHDR, SFDVKD. The V gene end was trimmed by 1 base and the J gene end by 3 bases; junction bases not matched to a gene: 5. CDR3 region: CATSDFSGTRTDTQYF. The CDR3 DNA sequence: TGTGCCACCAGTGATTTCTCCGGGACTAGGACAGATACGCAGTATTTT.

A few counts support this clonotype. V is TRBV10-3 and J is TRBJ1-5; D is unresolved. The CDR3 has 15 amino acids. Germline CDR1 reads ENHRY; CDR2 reads SYGVKD. The V end was cut by 2 bases, the J end by 3 bases, with 11 bases between. CDR3 protein: CAISENDANNQPQHF. The CDR3 region has the DNA TGTGCCATCAGTGAGAATGACGCCAACAATCAGCCCCAGCATTTT.

This clonotype has at least ten counts. This sequence joins TRBV9 and TRBJ2-7; D is undetermined. The CDR3 runs to 13 residues. Trimming cost V 0 bases and J 5 bases, with 9 bases left between them. CDR1 and CDR2 (germline): SGDLS, YYNGEE. The CDR3 nucleotides are TGTGCCAGCAGCGTAGGCCCGCCGGACGAGCAGTACTTC. Protein: CASSVGPPDEQYF. Full variable domain (remainder filled in from reference TRBV9 and TRBJ2-7): DSGVTQTPKHLITATGQRVTLRCSPRSGDLSVYWYQQSLDQGLQFLIQYYNGEERAKGNILERFSAQQFPDLHSELNLSSLELGDSALYFCASSVGPPDEQYFGPGTRLTVT.

The chain is built from TRBV7-2 and TRBJ2-5, with D maybe TRBD2 (5 bases). Germline V gene sequence: CDR1 SGHTA, CDR2 FQGNSA. Trimming took 3 bases from V and 5 from J, leaving 10 bases between them. The CDR3 covers 13 residues. CDR3 sequence (DNA): TGTGCCAGCAGCTTCAATACGGGGGAGACCCAGTACTTC. It specifies CASSFNTGETQYF.

The chain recombines TRBV18 with TRBJ2-3; 7 bases are shared with TRBD2. V gave up 0 bases and J gave up 3 bases; unmatched junction bases: 6. This CDR3 comprises 16 residues. CDR1 and CDR2 (germline): KGHSH, LQKENI. For the CDR3, the DNA is TGTGCCAGCTCACCACCGGGGGGGATAGCGACAGATACGCAGTATTTT. Its protein product is CASSPPGGIATDTQYF.

This clonotype was recorded at least ten times. The chain recombines TRBV20-1 with TRBJ2-1; no clear D gene. V lost 0 bases and J 7 bases, leaving 4 bases between the germline ends. The germline CDR1 and CDR2 sequences are DFQATT and SNEGSKA (reference sequence). The CDR3 spans 11 residues. CDR3 sequence (DNA): TGCAGTGCTAGAGACGGGAATGAGCAGTTCTTC. This sequence encodes CSARDGNEQFF.

This clonotype was seen many times. V and J are TRBV20-1 and TRBJ2-1; D might be TRBD2 (6 bases). The CDR3 spans 13 residues. Trimming pared 6 bases from V and 5 bases from J, leaving 14 bases between. The germline CDR1 and CDR2 sequences are DFQATT and SNEGSKA (reference sequence). For the CDR3, the DNA is TGCAGTGCGCCGCCGGGACTGAACAATGAGCAGTTCTTC. Its protein product is CSAPPGLNNEQFF.

Many counts were recorded for this clonotype. The rearrangement uses TRBV4-1 and TRBJ1-5; D is ambiguous. This CDR3 region has 13 residues. Trimming shortened V by 1 base and J by 7 bases, and 8 bases separated the two germline ends. CDR1 is MGHRA and CDR2 is YSYEKL in the germline V gene. The CDR3 DNA sequence: TGCGCCAGCAGCCAAGTCATAGGACAGCCCCAGCATTTT. It yields the protein CASSQVIGQPQHF.

This clonotype was seen at least ten times. The V and J genes are TRBV20-1 and TRBJ2-3; 13 nucleotides match TRBD2. This CDR3 contains 15 residues. V shed 4 bases, J shed 2 bases, and the junction held 3 bases outside the gene matches. Germline values: CDR1 DFQATT, CDR2 SNEGSKA (reference sequence). The CDR3 is CSAKTSGGATDTQYF. In DNA, the CDR3 is TGCAGTGCTAAAACTAGCGGGGGGGCCACAGATACGCAGTATTTT.